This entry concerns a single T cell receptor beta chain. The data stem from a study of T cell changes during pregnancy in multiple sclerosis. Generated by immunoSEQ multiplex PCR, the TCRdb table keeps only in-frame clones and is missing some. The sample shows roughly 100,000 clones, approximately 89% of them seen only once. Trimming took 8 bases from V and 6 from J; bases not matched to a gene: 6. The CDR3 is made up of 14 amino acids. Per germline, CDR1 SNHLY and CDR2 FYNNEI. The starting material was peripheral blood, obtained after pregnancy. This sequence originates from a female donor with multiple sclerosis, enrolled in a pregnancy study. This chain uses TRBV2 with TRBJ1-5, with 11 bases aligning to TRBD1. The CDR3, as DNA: TGTGCCAGCGGACCGGGACAGGGGGGTCAGCCCCAGCATTTT. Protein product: CASGPGQGGQPQHF. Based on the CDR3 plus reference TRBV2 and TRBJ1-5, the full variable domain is EPEVTQTPSHQVTQMGQEVILRCVPISNHLYFYWYRQILGQKVEFLVSFYNNEISEKSEIFDDQFSVERPDGSNFTLKIRSTKLEDSAMYFCASGPGQGGQPQHFGDGTRLSIL.